Listed below are T cell receptor beta chains from one sample, sequenced in a study of cytomegalovirus exposure and HLA in healthy donors. Generated by immunoSEQ multiplex PCR, the TCRdb table keeps only in-frame clones and is missing some. This repertoire shows some 150,000 clones, approximately 84% found once; its top ten account for under 2%. Material for sequencing was PBMCs. The receptors were gathered from a woman aged 40 to 50 in good health and CMV-seronegative. CDR3s include the opening cysteine and the closing phenylalanine or tryptophan. The order of the fields is J gene, clone size, V gene, CDR3 protein. Where a row states a size, it is once, few, many or the class of an expanded clone; other rows omit it.

J gene: TRBJ2-1; clone size: .; V gene: TRBV28; CDR3 protein: CASSLYIGSSYNEQFF
J gene: TRBJ1-5; clone size: .; V gene: TRBV4-2; CDR3 protein: CASSPGAGGGINQPQHF
J gene: TRBJ2-5; clone size: .; V gene: TRBV5-4; CDR3 protein: CASSSTNRREETQYF
J gene: TRBJ2-1; clone size: .; V gene: TRBV7-6; CDR3 protein: CASSIQGVEQFF
J gene: TRBJ2-7; clone size: .; V gene: TRBV2; CDR3 protein: CASRQGSNGEQYF
J gene: TRBJ1-1; clone size: .; V gene: TRBV7-9; CDR3 protein: CASSSGQGGTVNTEAFF
J gene: TRBJ1-2; clone size: .; V gene: TRBV28; CDR3 protein: CASSTMTDANYGYTF
J gene: TRBJ2-1; clone size: .; V gene: TRBV9; CDR3 protein: CASSLTSGTYNEQFF
J gene: TRBJ1-5; clone size: .; V gene: TRBV19; CDR3 protein: CASNMRTEFQPQHF
J gene: TRBJ2-3; clone size: .; V gene: TRBV5-1; CDR3 protein: CASSQDSSTDTQYF
J gene: TRBJ1-2; clone size: .; V gene: TRBV19; CDR3 protein: CATSPTGGAYGYTF
J gene: TRBJ2-7; clone size: .; V gene: TRBV28; CDR3 protein: CASSLYTQAPYEQYF
J gene: TRBJ2-1; clone size: .; V gene: TRBV30; CDR3 protein: CAWSKTSAAYNEQFF
J gene: TRBJ1-2; clone size: .; V gene: TRBV4-2; CDR3 protein: CASSQDLQGGLARYGYTF
J gene: TRBJ2-5; clone size: .; V gene: TRBV27; CDR3 protein: CASRRVYQETQYF
J gene: TRBJ1-5; clone size: .; V gene: TRBV28; CDR3 protein: CASSSLDGNSNQPQHF
J gene: TRBJ2-6; clone size: few; V gene: TRBV19; CDR3 protein: CASSPIQGSGANVLTF
J gene: TRBJ1-3; clone size: .; V gene: TRBV2; CDR3 protein: CASSRDFGNTIYF
J gene: TRBJ1-1; clone size: .; V gene: TRBV30; CDR3 protein: CAWKTVSTEAFF
J gene: TRBJ1-4; clone size: .; V gene: TRBV23-1; CDR3 protein: CASSPVPDPNEKLFF
J gene: TRBJ1-1; clone size: .; V gene: TRBV7-2; CDR3 protein: CASRDYGSDTEAFF
J gene: TRBJ1-2; clone size: .; V gene: TRBV5-5; CDR3 protein: CASSFGQNYGYTF
J gene: TRBJ1-5; clone size: .; V gene: TRBV28; CDR3 protein: CASSLAVPNQPQHF
J gene: TRBJ1-2; clone size: .; V gene: TRBV5-1; CDR3 protein: CASSSPGERFGYTF
J gene: TRBJ2-7; clone size: few; V gene: TRBV7-9; CDR3 protein: CASSSSGTGVPYEQYF
J gene: TRBJ2-1; clone size: .; V gene: TRBV5-1; CDR3 protein: CASMTSGVYNEQFF
J gene: TRBJ2-3; clone size: .; V gene: TRBV5-1; CDR3 protein: CASSSSESGSTDTQYF
J gene: TRBJ1-5; clone size: .; V gene: TRBV28; CDR3 protein: CASSHGGINQPQHF
J gene: TRBJ1-1; clone size: few; V gene: TRBV13; CDR3 protein: CASSAGRDRGLAFF
J gene: TRBJ1-5; clone size: .; V gene: TRBV10-3; CDR3 protein: CAISESRSVSNQPQHF
J gene: TRBJ2-3; clone size: .; V gene: TRBV5-6; CDR3 protein: CASSFFEFGGQSTDTQYF
J gene: TRBJ1-4; clone size: .; V gene: TRBV6-6; CDR3 protein: CATCSHRVSCEKLFF
J gene: TRBJ1-2; clone size: once; V gene: TRBV28; CDR3 protein: CASSLSDYGYTF
J gene: TRBJ1-2; clone size: .; V gene: TRBV6-1; CDR3 protein: CASSEGGAYGYTF
J gene: TRBJ2-7; clone size: .; V gene: TRBV5-6; CDR3 protein: CASSLARGSYEQYF
J gene: TRBJ2-1; clone size: .; V gene: TRBV15; CDR3 protein: CATSRRGGGVDEQFF
J gene: TRBJ1-1; clone size: .; V gene: TRBV4-1; CDR3 protein: CASSQAGNTEAFF
J gene: TRBJ1-6; clone size: .; V gene: TRBV7-2; CDR3 protein: CASQFGGGHSPLHF
J gene: TRBJ1-1; clone size: .; V gene: TRBV29-1; CDR3 protein: CSVLRPLNTEAFF
J gene: TRBJ2-7; clone size: .; V gene: TRBV2; CDR3 protein: CASSESQGMQYF
J gene: TRBJ1-4; clone size: .; V gene: TRBV7-2; CDR3 protein: CASSLEHGTGGKLFF
J gene: TRBJ1-4; clone size: .; V gene: TRBV19; CDR3 protein: CASRYRGANEKLFF
J gene: TRBJ2-3; clone size: .; V gene: TRBV9; CDR3 protein: CASSGLAGDADTQYF
J gene: TRBJ2-3; clone size: .; V gene: TRBV7-6; CDR3 protein: CASSSVRGFLEYF
J gene: TRBJ2-7; clone size: .; V gene: TRBV6-1; CDR3 protein: CASSREPYFEQYF
J gene: TRBJ2-2; clone size: .; V gene: TRBV5-4; CDR3 protein: CASSSELETGELFF